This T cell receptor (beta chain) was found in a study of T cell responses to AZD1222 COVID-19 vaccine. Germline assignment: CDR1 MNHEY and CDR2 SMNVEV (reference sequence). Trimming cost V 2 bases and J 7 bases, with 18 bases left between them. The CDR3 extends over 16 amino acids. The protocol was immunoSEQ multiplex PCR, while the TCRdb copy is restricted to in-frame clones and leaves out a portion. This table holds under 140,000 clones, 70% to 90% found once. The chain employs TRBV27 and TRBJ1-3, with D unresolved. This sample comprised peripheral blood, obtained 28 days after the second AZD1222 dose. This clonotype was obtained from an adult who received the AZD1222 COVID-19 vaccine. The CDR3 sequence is CASSLKTPRNQNTIYF. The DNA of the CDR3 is TGTGCCAGCAGTTTAAAGACGCCAAGAAATCAGAACACCATATATTTT.